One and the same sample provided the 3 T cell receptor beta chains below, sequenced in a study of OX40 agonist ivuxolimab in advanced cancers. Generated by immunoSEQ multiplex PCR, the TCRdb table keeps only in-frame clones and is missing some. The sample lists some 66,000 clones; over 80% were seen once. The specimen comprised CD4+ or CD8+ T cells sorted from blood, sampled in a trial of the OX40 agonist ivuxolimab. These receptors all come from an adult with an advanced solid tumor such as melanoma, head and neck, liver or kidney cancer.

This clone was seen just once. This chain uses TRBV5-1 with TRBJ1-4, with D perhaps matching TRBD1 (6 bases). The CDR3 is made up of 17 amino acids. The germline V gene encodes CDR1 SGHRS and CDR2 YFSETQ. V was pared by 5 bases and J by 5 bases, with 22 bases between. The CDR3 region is CASRFGGQLQLNEKLFF. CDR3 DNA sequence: TGCGCCAGCAGATTCGGGGGACAACTCCAATTAAATGAAAAACTGTTTTTT.

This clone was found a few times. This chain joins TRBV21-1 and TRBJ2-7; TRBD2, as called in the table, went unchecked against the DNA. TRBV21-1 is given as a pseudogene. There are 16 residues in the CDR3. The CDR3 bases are TGTGCCAGCAGCAAAGGGCGGGAGCTAGCGGGCTACGAGCAGTACTTC. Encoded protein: CASSKGRELAGYEQYF.

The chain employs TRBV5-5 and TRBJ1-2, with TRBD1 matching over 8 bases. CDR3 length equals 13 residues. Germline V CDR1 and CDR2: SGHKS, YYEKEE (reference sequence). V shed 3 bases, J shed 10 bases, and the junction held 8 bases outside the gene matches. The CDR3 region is CASSSGGRGDYTF. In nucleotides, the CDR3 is TGTGCCAGCAGCTCAGGGGGCAGAGGGGACTACACCTTC.